A selection of T cell receptor beta chains follows, all from one sample in a study of cytomegalovirus exposure and HLA in healthy donors. Some clones are missing from TCRdb's copy, which holds only in-frame ones; the method was immunoSEQ multiplex PCR. The record lists tens of thousands of clones, of which the ten most abundant hold 3.5% to 4%. The specimen sequenced was PBMCs. The source of these receptors is a male donor in good health and CMV-seronegative. CDR3s include the opening cysteine and the closing phenylalanine or tryptophan. D genes are given only for firm matches.

D	length	V	J	DNA	CDR3
TRBD2	19	TRBV7-3	TRBJ2-7	TGTGCCAGCAGCTTAAGAGGTTTGACTAGCGGGAGGGGGACCTACGAGCAGTACTTC	CASSLRGLTSGRGTYEQYF
-	15	TRBV5-6	TRBJ2-3	TGTGCCAGCAGCTTGGCGAGGTCCCTCACAGATACGCAGTATTTT	CASSLARSLTDTQYF
TRBD2	15	TRBV5-1	TRBJ2-7	TGCGCCAGCAGCTTGGCATGGGAGGGAACCTACGAGCAGTACTTC	CASSLAWEGTYEQYF
TRBD1	13	TRBV19	TRBJ1-1	TGTGCCAGTAGCAAACAGGGGTACACTGAAGCTTTCTTT	CASSKQGYTEAFF
-	18	TRBV7-9	TRBJ1-2	TGTGCCAGCAGCATATACCGCTCCGGCGGTTTAGCTAACTATGGCTACACCTTC	CASSIYRSGGLANYGYTF
TRBD1	18	TRBV28	TRBJ1-6	TGTGCCAGCAGTAAACGGACAGGTGGGATCGTATATAATTCACCCCTCCACTTT	CASSKRTGGIVYNSPLHF
-	13	TRBV6-5	TRBJ1-1	TGTGCCAGCAGTTATTTCAGCGCTACTGAAGCTTTCTTT	CASSYFSATEAFF
-	11	TRBV5-8	TRBJ1-4	TGTGCCAGCAGCCCAAATGAAAAACTGTTTTTT	CASSPNEKLFF
-	16	TRBV19	TRBJ1-5	TGTGCCAGTAGTATAGAGGAGGCGTATAGCAATCAGCCCCAGCATTTT	CASSIEEAYSNQPQHF
TRBD1	16	TRBV5-4	TRBJ2-2	TGTGCCAGCAGATACCGACAGGGGCCCGACACCGGGGAGCTGTTTTTT	CASRYRQGPDTGELFF
TRBD2	14	TRBV5-1	TRBJ2-3	TGCGCCAGCAGCTTTAGCGGGGTGGCAGATACGCAGTATTTT	CASSFSGVADTQYF
-	15	TRBV5-1	TRBJ2-5	TGCGCCAGCAGCTACAACGGACTGCTTGAGGAGACCCAGTACTTC	CASSYNGLLEETQYF
-	13	TRBV7-2	TRBJ2-1	TGTGCCAGCAGCTTTGATCGCGCCAATGAGCAGTTCTTC	CASSFDRANEQFF
-	14	TRBV6-6	TRBJ2-7	TGTGCCAGCAGACGGAATACAGCGGGCTACGAGCAGTACTTC	CASRRNTAGYEQYF
-	13	TRBV7-3	TRBJ2-7	TGTGCCAGCAGCTTCATACAGGGAAGCGAGCAGTACTTC	CASSFIQGSEQYF
-	16	TRBV6-6	TRBJ2-7	TGTGCCAGCAGTTACTCGGGGCGGGGGCGAACCTACGAGCAGTACTTC	CASSYSGRGRTYEQYF
TRBD2	17	TRBV7-2	TRBJ2-6	TGTGCCAGCATCCTAGCGGGAGTCGTGTCTGGGGCCAACGTCCTGACTTTC	CASILAGVVSGANVLTF
-	16	TRBV28	TRBJ1-2	TGTGCCAGCAGTCCCTCCCCGAAAGGGGGATGGAATGGCTACACCTTC	CASSPSPKGGWNGYTF
-	13	TRBV5-4	TRBJ2-3	TGTGCCAGCAGCTTGGTCAGGGAAGATACGCAGTATTTT	CASSLVREDTQYF
TRBD2	16	TRBV9	TRBJ2-7	TGTGCCAGCAGCGTAGCTCCCGGGGGGTACGTGGTCGAGCAGTACTTC	CASSVAPGGYVVEQYF
-	14	TRBV6-1	TRBJ1-5	TGTGCCAGCAATAGACAGGAAATCAATCAGCCCCAGCACTTT	CASNRQEINQPQHF